Below, one T cell receptor (beta chain) is given with its context. Its specificity is not known. Germline CDR1 LGHNA, CDR2 YNFKEQ. The CDR3 extends over 17 amino acids. With 2 bases removed from V and 0 bases from J, the gap between germline ends came to 14 bases. Assay used: immunoSEQ multiplex PCR; TCRdb lists only in-frame clones, some missing. The sample yields about 280,000 clones, around 87% seen once. This sample is part of a study of Ad26.COV2.S vaccination and SARS-CoV-2 variants. Study in general: Recipients of Ad26.COV2.S got it intramuscularly, once or twice 56 days apart.

Study results and limitations: Placebo recipients had lower spike-specific TCR breadth than vaccine recipients. The TCR-based breadth and depth measures might underestimate overall T cell responses. Comparable non-spike TCR breadth was observed in vaccine and placebo recipients.

Treatment meaning: roughly 19 received Ad26.COV2.S at low or high dose, single or two shots; about 5 received placebo; per-sample allocation not given. Collection of samples fell on day 63 after the first vaccine or placebo injection. The chain has TRBV4-2 and TRBJ2-1, with D unclear. The sequencing here drew on peripheral blood, taken in a trial of Ad26.COV2.S vaccine versus placebo. This sequence originates from a person aged 18-60 years who received the Ad26.COV2.S COVID-19 vaccine or a placebo. The CDR3 nucleotides read TGTGCCAGCAGCCAAAGTGCCGTCTCCGGCTCCTACAATGAGCAGTTCTTC. This codes for CASSQSAVSGSYNEQFF.